This TCR beta chain originates from a study of CD8+ T cells in alopecia areata. There are 15 residues in the CDR3. Trimming stripped 2 bases from V and 2 bases from J, with 13 bases between. Per germline, CDR1 GTSNPN and CDR2 SVGIG (reference sequence). Comment on this clone: Antigen: not known.

As to treatment: oral pan-JAK inhibitor, 5-10 mg twice daily. The authors extracted RNA and reverse transcribed it into cDNA as the sequencing template. Produced via immunoSEQ multiplex PCR; TCRdb's table is partial and in-frame only. The repertoire includes fewer than 250,000 clones, 35% to 40% of them detected once, and under 0.55% sits in the top ten. Study-wide findings and caveats: Clarity of TCR sharing across patients fell short of that in mice, possibly HLA-related. For patients receiving tofacitinib, scalp clonality and expanded CD8+ clones among the top 100 significantly decreased. Sequencing of scalp samples also captures resident alphabeta T cells of normal skin.

V is TRBV30 and J is TRBJ1-5, with D possibly TRBD1 on 5 matching bases. This sequence was found in a human donor with alopecia areata. Sequencing was performed on CD4+ T cells sorted from blood, taken at approximately week 30, from a patient treated with tofacitinib. The CDR3 protein is CAWSRGDGGNQPQHF. The DNA for the CDR3 is TGTGCCTGGAGTCGCGGGGACGGGGGCAATCAGCCCCAGCATTTT.